This T cell receptor (beta chain) is drawn from a study of blood T cell repertoires in COVID-19. The table came from immunoSEQ multiplex PCR; TCRdb's copy has only in-frame clones and leaves some out. The table lists about 270,000 clones, 86% of them singletons. The CDR3 contains 13 residues. CDR1 is SNHLY and CDR2 is FYNNEI in the germline V gene. The V end lost 4 bases, the J end lost 0 bases, and 4 bases lay between the germline ends. The sequenced material came from peripheral blood. The genes are TRBV2 and TRBJ1-5; D not resolved. The TCR comes from a woman aged 55-69 years who had recovered from COVID-19. CDR3 sequence reads: CASSVLSNQPQHF. As DNA, the CDR3 is TGTGCCAGCAGTGTACTTAGCAATCAGCCCCAGCATTTT.